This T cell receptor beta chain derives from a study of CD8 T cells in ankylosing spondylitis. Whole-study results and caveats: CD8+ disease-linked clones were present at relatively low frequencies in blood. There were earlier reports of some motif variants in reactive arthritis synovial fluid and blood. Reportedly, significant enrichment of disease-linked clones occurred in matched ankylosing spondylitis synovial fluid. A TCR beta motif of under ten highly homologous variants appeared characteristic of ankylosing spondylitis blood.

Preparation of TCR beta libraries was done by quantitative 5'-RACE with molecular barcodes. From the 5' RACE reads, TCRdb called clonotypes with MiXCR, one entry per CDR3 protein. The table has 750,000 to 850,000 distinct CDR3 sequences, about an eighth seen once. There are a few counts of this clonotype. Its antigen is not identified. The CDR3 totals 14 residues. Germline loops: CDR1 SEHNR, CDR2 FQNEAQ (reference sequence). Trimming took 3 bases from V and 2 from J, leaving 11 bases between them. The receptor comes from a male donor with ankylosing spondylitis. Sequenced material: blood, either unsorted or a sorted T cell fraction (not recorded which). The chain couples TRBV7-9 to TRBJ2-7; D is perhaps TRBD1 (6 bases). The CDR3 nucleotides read TGTGCCAGCAGCTTGGACAGCGTAACCTACGAGCAGTACTTC. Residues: CASSLDSVTYEQYF.